This section outlines one T cell receptor (beta chain) sequence together with its context. Its specificity is not known. Data came from immunoSEQ multiplex PCR; TCRdb stores just in-frame clones and leaves some out. The table lists roughly 16,000 clones, approximately 80% of them singletons. This sample's treatment: AdE1-LMPpoly-expanded autologous EBV-specific T-cell therapy followed by anti-PD-1 nivolumab. Germline V CDR1 and CDR2: SNHLY, FYNNEI. V gave up 10 bases and J gave up 4 bases, with 24 bases separating them. This CDR3 is 16 amino acids long. The sample belongs to a study of EBV T-cell therapy then PD-1 blockade in nasopharyngeal carcinoma.

The material sequenced was CD8+ T cells from blood, taken at day 0 from a patient whose treatment included autologous EBV-specific T cells and nivolumab. The rearrangement uses TRBV2 and TRBJ2-3; D might be TRBD1 (5 bases). This TCR derives from a man aged 35-49 years with nasopharyngeal carcinoma. CDR3 sequence: CATPPPKGRESDTQYF. CDR3 nucleotide sequence: TGTGCCACTCCCCCGCCCAAGGGGCGCGAGTCAGATACGCAGTATTTT.